The 6 T cell receptor beta chains below all came from one sample that was sequenced in a study of blood T cell repertoires in COVID-19. Some clones are missing from TCRdb's copy, which holds only in-frame ones; the method was immunoSEQ multiplex PCR. The sample has approximately 200,000 clones, 65% to 90% seen once. Material for sequencing was peripheral blood. These receptors came from a woman in her fifties or sixties with acute or convalescent COVID-19.

The V and J genes are TRBV4-3 and TRBJ2-1; perhaps TRBD1 as D (5 bases). CDR1 and CDR2 from the germline V gene are LGHNA and YSLEER. This CDR3 is 14 amino acids long. V lost 3 bases and J lost 0, with 6 bases in between. Here the CDR3 reads CASSQDNSYNEQFF. The CDR3 bases are TGCGCCAGCAGCCAGGACAACTCCTACAATGAGCAGTTCTTC.

The genes are TRBV12-5 and TRBJ1-5; 10 bases line up with TRBD1. The CDR3 has 17 amino acids. The V gene end was trimmed by 5 bases and the J gene end by 0 bases; junction bases not matched to a gene: 7. The germline V gene encodes CDR1 LGHNT and CDR2 FRNRAP. The DNA of the CDR3 is TGTGCTAGTGGTGGCCGGACAGGGGGTTATAGCAATCAGCCCCAGCATTTT. Its protein product is CASGGRTGGYSNQPQHF.

V gene TRBV7-2 combines with J gene TRBJ2-5; no clear D. The V and J ends lost 3 bases and 5 bases respectively, with 4 bases between them. From germline, CDR1 is SGHTA and CDR2 FQGNSA. The CDR3 is 11 residues long. This CDR3 is CASSFMETQYF. The CDR3 DNA reads as TGTGCCAGCAGCTTTATGGAGACCCAGTACTTC.

This clone was counted between two and nine times. V gene TRBV12-5 combines with J gene TRBJ1-3; no clear D. The CDR3 is made up of 14 amino acids. V lost 0 bases, J lost 3 bases, and 6 bases lay in between. From germline, CDR1 is LGHNT and CDR2 FRNRAP. Written as DNA, the CDR3 is TGTGCTAGTGGTTTGGTACCAGTTGGAAACACCATATATTTT. Translated: CASGLVPVGNTIYF.

V usage is TRBV12-5 and J usage is TRBJ2-1, with a tentative D call TRBD2 (5 bases). Germline V gives CDR1 LGHNT, CDR2 FRNRAP. V was clipped by 5 bases and J by 0 bases, with 8 bases between them. The CDR3 consists of 14 residues. CDR3 region: CASGTGSSYNEQFF. The CDR3 DNA follows: TGTGCTAGTGGTACGGGGAGCTCCTACAATGAGCAGTTCTTC.

This clone was picked up a small number of times. The chain recombines TRBV15 with TRBJ2-1; D not resolved. Germline lookup yields CDR1 LNHNV and CDR2 YYDKDF (reference sequence). The germline V and J ends were trimmed by 0 bases and 0 bases, with 9 bases remaining between them. This CDR3 is built from 16 residues. The CDR3 loop is CATSRENSRSYNEQFF. The CDR3 region has the DNA TGTGCCACCAGCAGAGAAAACAGTCGCTCCTACAATGAGCAGTTCTTC.